This TCR beta chain came from a study of read filtering for tumor transcriptome and immune sequencing. Molecular barcoded adaptors covering alpha/delta and beta/gamma chains were used on about 0.4 ug RNA. In TCRdb, the reads were re-called with MiXCR into one record per CDR3 protein. This table has 20,000 to 30,000 distinct CDR3 sequences, 22% appearing once. The CDR3 covers 13 residues. Trimming left V 4 bases short and J 7 bases short, with 11 bases between. Germline CDR1 and CDR2: SGHTA and FQGTGA. This clonotype is medium-sized (0.01 to 0.1%) by share. The sample comprised a population of CD138-negative cells sorted from bone marrow. This rearrangement joins TRBV7-3 to TRBJ2-1; D is perhaps TRBD1 (6 bases). The origin of this receptor is a donor at least 40 years old with multiple myeloma. The CDR3 DNA reads TGTGCCAGCAGCTCAGCTACAGGGAATGAGCAGTTCTTC. This encodes CASSSATGNEQFF. Filled out from reference TRBV7-3 and TRBJ2-1, the complete variable domain reads GAGVSQTPSNKVTEKGKYVELRCDPISGHTALYWYRQSLGQGPEFLIYFQGTGAADDSGLPNDRFFAVRPEGSVSTLKIQRTERGDSAVYLCASSSATGNEQFFGPGTRLTVL.